Below, one TCR beta chain is given with its context. The CDR3 is 13 residues long. V lost 4 bases and J 7 bases, leaving 13 bases between the germline ends. Germline-derived CDR1 and CDR2 are SGHDN and FVKESK. This sample is drawn from a study of blood T cell repertoires in COVID-19. TCRdb keeps only in-frame clones here, not all; method: immunoSEQ multiplex PCR. The repertoire holds about 63,000 clones, around 87% seen once, with approximately 5.4% in the top ten. This TCR came from a man in his fifties with active COVID-19. The specimen was peripheral blood. The rearrangement joins TRBV14 to TRBJ1-1; weak D call: TRBD1 (5 bases). CDR3 coding DNA: TGTGCCAGCAGCCCCCCGTGGGGGGGTGAAGCTTTCTTT. Amino acid sequence: CASSPPWGGEAFF.